This T cell receptor (beta chain) came from a study of cytomegalovirus exposure and HLA in healthy donors. Notes on this clone: Its specificity is unknown.

PCR amplification relied on 60 Vbeta primers (plus 13 Jbeta primers). The data were produced by immunoSEQ multiplex PCR, yet TCRdb's version contains in-frame clones alone and is incomplete. The repertoire holds some 87,000 clones, about 73% seen once, with about 15% in the top ten. The CDR3 runs 14 residues. V lost 5 bases and J lost 4; bases outside the gene matches: 6. The V gene's germline CDR1 is LGHNT and CDR2 FRNRAP. Notes on the study in general: In a later analysis, parvovirus B19, influenza, CMV and Epstein-Barr virus appeared linked to several top co-occurrence clusters. Later on, an analysis tied over 15,000 TCR beta sequences to HLA alleles at 0.05 false discovery rate.

V usage is TRBV12-5 and J usage is TRBJ2-3; 7 nucleotides line up with TRBD2. This clonotype was sampled from a woman aged 45-59 years in good health and CMV-seropositive. Sequencing was carried out using PBMCs. The CDR3 sequence is CASGPGLGPDTQYF. The CDR3 nucleotides read TGTGCTAGTGGTCCTGGACTAGGCCCAGATACGCAGTATTTT.